Detailed here is one T cell receptor beta chain. This record belongs to a study of blood T cell repertoires in COVID-19. Whole-study context: The samples span acute and convalescent COVID-19 from the United States, Italy and Spain. Nucleic acid was either cDNA or gDNA, and it came from T cells, B-cell-depleted T cells, or PBMCs.

This CDR3 is built from 14 residues. Germline V gene sequence: CDR1 LNHNV, CDR2 YYDKDF (reference sequence). V was trimmed by 1 base and J by 0 bases, leaving 6 bases between them. TCRdb's table, derived via immunoSEQ multiplex PCR, lists solely in-frame clones and lacks some. The sample includes about 100,000 clones, roughly 80% of them seen just once. The source material was peripheral blood. This clonotype originated in a man in his 70s with active or convalescent COVID-19. The J gene is TRBJ2-5, the V gene TRBV15; D is unresolved. The CDR3: CATSRASHQETQYF. The CDR3 region has the DNA TGTGCCACCAGCAGAGCTTCCCACCAAGAGACCCAGTACTTC.